These T cell receptor beta chains were read from a single sample in a study of blood T cell repertoires in COVID-19. TCRdb keeps only in-frame clones here, not all; method: immunoSEQ multiplex PCR. This sample carries around 59,000 clones, around 80% of them seen once, and the ten largest clones take approximately 7.2%. Material: peripheral blood. All receptors derive from a man aged 55 to 70 with acute or convalescent COVID-19. Both conserved end residues are part of each CDR3. A D gene is named only where the DNA matches it firmly. The size of a clone is reported for some rows only, either as once, few or many, or as a class for expanded clones.

>TRBJ1-2|.|TRBV6-2/TRBV6-3|.
TGTGCCAGCAGTTACTGGGGGGATGGCTACACCTTC
CASSYWGDGYTF
>TRBJ1-2|.|TRBV6-5|few
TGTGCCAGCAGTTACGGGGGGTATGGCTACACCTTC
CASSYGGYGYTF
>TRBJ2-3|.|TRBV13|.
TGTGCCAGCAGCCCAGGTGAGAGCACCACAGATACGCAGTATTTT
CASSPGESTTDTQYF
>TRBJ1-5|TRBD1|TRBV7-9|.
TGTGCCAGCAGCCAAACAGGGGCCAATCAGCCCCAGCATTTT
CASSQTGANQPQHF
>TRBJ2-2|.|TRBV7-9|.
TGTGCCAGCAGCTTATATGGGACACGCGGCACCGGGGAGCTGTTTTTT
CASSLYGTRGTGELFF
>TRBJ2-6|.|TRBV27|once
TGTGCCAGCACCAAACTCCCCTCTGGGGCCAACGTCCTGACTTTC
CASTKLPSGANVLTF
>TRBJ2-3|TRBD2|TRBV5-5|.
TGTGCCAGCAGCTTGGCGGGGCTCGGGAGCGGGGACACAGATACGCAGTATTTT
CASSLAGLGSGDTDTQYF
>TRBJ1-1|.|TRBV30|.
TGTGCCTGGAGTGTACGGAGACCGAACACTGAAGCTTTCTTT
CAWSVRRPNTEAFF
>TRBJ2-3|TRBD2|TRBV7-3|.
TGTGCCAGCAGCTACCTTCCCGAGACTAGCGGGGGAGAAGCGCAGTATTTT
CASSYLPETSGGEAQYF
>TRBJ1-5|.|TRBV27|few
TGTGCCAGCGGGGAGAATCAGCCCCAGCATTTT
CASGENQPQHF
>TRBJ2-3|.|TRBV7-9|.
TGTGCCAGCAGCTACCGAAGGAGTCGTGTGCAGACAGATACGCAGTATTTT
CASSYRRSRVQTDTQYF
>TRBJ2-3|TRBD2|TRBV7-9|.
TGTGCCAGCAGCCGCCCTAGCGGGGGCACAGATACGCAGTATTTT
CASSRPSGGTDTQYF
>TRBJ1-2|.|TRBV11-2|.
TGTGCCAGCAGCTTAGATTTACAGGGAACCTATGGCTACACCTTC
CASSLDLQGTYGYTF
>TRBJ2-3|TRBD1|TRBV27|.
TGTGCCAGCAGTTTAACAGGGGTAGCCCCAGATACGCAGTATTTT
CASSLTGVAPDTQYF
>TRBJ2-7|TRBD1|TRBV18|few
TGTGCCAGCTCACCTGGGACAGGGAGTCGCTACGAGCAGTACTTC
CASSPGTGSRYEQYF
>TRBJ2-3|TRBD2|TRBV5-1|.
TGCGCCAGCAGCGGGGGGACTAGCGACCGCACAGATACGCAGTATTTT
CASSGGTSDRTDTQYF
>TRBJ1-4|TRBD1|TRBV4-1|.
TGCGCCAGCAGCCAAGACGGAGGGGGCGGTGAAAAACTGTTTTTT
CASSQDGGGGEKLFF
>TRBJ2-5|TRBD1|TRBV4-1|.
TGCGCCAGCAGCTATGGACAGGGGGAGACCCAGTACTTC
CASSYGQGETQYF
>TRBJ1-6|TRBD1|TRBV5-1|.
TGCGCCAGCAGCTTGGGAGATAACAGGGGGGTTTCACCCCTCCACTTT
CASSLGDNRGVSPLHF
>TRBJ1-1|TRBD1|TRBV19|.
TGTGCCAGTAACGGACAGGGGCGATCGAACACTGAAGCTTTCTTT
CASNGQGRSNTEAFF
>TRBJ1-1|.|TRBV19|.
TGTGCCATAGGGAGGAGCGGGGACACTGAAGCTTTCTTT
CAIGRSGDTEAFF
>TRBJ2-7|.|TRBV7-8|.
TGTGCCAGCAGCTTACAGGGCAATCCCTACGAGCAGTACTTC
CASSLQGNPYEQYF
>TRBJ1-4|.|TRBV27|.
TGTGCCAGCAGTTTAAAGGGGGATTGGGTTGAGGAAAAACTGTTTTTT
CASSLKGDWVEEKLFF
>TRBJ1-6|.|TRBV5-8|.
TGTGCCAGCAGCTTCGGGGGGGGGCCCCTCCACTTT
CASSFGGGPLHF
>TRBJ2-5|TRBD2|TRBV9|.
TGTGCCAGCAGCGTAGCCCGCCAGGGACTAGCGGGGGGCCAAGAGACCCAGTACTTC
CASSVARQGLAGGQETQYF
>TRBJ2-7|TRBD2|TRBV7-2|.
TGTGCCAGCAGCTTAGTCGCTCTAGCGGGGGGGACGGGGCAGTACTTC
CASSLVALAGGTGQYF
>TRBJ2-7|TRBD2|TRBV7-8|.
TGTGCCAGCAGCCCCCTCCTAGCGGGGGCCACCTACGAGCAGTACTTC
CASSPLLAGATYEQYF
>TRBJ1-6|.|TRBV28|.
TGTGCCAGCTTGGGGGGGATGGGATCACCCCTCCACTTT
CASLGGMGSPLHF
>TRBJ1-5|TRBD1|TRBV19|.
TGTGCCAGTAGTCCCCGGGACAGGGCCCGCAATCAGCCCCAGCATTTT
CASSPRDRARNQPQHF
>TRBJ2-7|TRBD2|TRBV11-1|.
TGTGCCAGCAGCCCCGGACTAGCGGGGCCGGAGCAGTACTTC
CASSPGLAGPEQYF
>TRBJ1-1|TRBD1|TRBV11-2|.
TGTGCCAGCAGCTTCCAGGGGGCGATGGGCACTGAAGCTTTCTTT
CASSFQGAMGTEAFF
>TRBJ2-1|TRBD2|TRBV14|.
TGTGCCAGCAGCCAAGGACTAGCGGGGGGCTATGAGCAGTTCTTC
CASSQGLAGGYEQFF
>TRBJ1-2|TRBD1|TRBV4-1|.
TGCGCCAGCAGCCAGCTTGCCCGGGACAGGGGTAGCTACACCTTC
CASSQLARDRGSYTF
>TRBJ1-2|.|TRBV6-5|.
TGTGCCAGCGGCGAGGACACCTCTAACTATGGCTACACCTTC
CASGEDTSNYGYTF
>TRBJ2-5|TRBD2|TRBV19|.
TGTGCCAGTAGTACTGGCGGGGGGACACAAGAGACCCAGTACTTC
CASSTGGGTQETQYF
>TRBJ2-2|.|TRBV6-6|.
TGTGCCAGCAGCCCAGTAACCGGGGAGCTGTTTTTT
CASSPVTGELFF
>TRBJ2-1|.|TRBV2|.
TGTGCCAGCAAGAGGGATAGCTCCTACAATGAGCAGTTCTTC
CASKRDSSYNEQFF
>TRBJ1-4|TRBD1|TRBV27|.
TGTGCCAGCAGTTCCGAGACAGGGCGTGAAAAACTGTTTTTT
CASSSETGREKLFF
>TRBJ2-1|.|TRBV7-6|few
TGTGCCAGCAGCCCCCAGACGGGGGGCCTGGGCGAGCAGTTCTTC
CASSPQTGGLGEQFF
>TRBJ1-2|.|TRBV5-1|.
TGCGCCAGCAGCCCGGACAGTGCAAACTATGGCTACACCTTC
CASSPDSANYGYTF
>TRBJ1-3|.|TRBV9|once
TGTGCCAGCAGCGTAGAGGGAGGTTTTATAAGAAACACCATATATTTT
CASSVEGGFIRNTIYF
>TRBJ2-7|.|TRBV11-2|.
TGTGCCAGCAGCCTGTTCGTTTACTCCTACGAGCAGTACTTC
CASSLFVYSYEQYF
>TRBJ2-7|.|TRBV27|.
TGTGCCAGCAGTTTGGGGCAGTCGTACGAGCAGTACTTC
CASSLGQSYEQYF
>TRBJ2-7|TRBD2|TRBV4-2|.
TGTGCCAGCAGCTACTCCGGGACTAGGTTGATCTCCTACGAGCAGTACTTC
CASSYSGTRLISYEQYF
>TRBJ2-5|.|TRBV18|.
TGTGCCAGCTCACCGGTCGGGGAAGAGACCCAGTACTTC
CASSPVGEETQYF
>TRBJ1-1|.|TRBV5-1|.
TGCGCCAGCAGCTTGGGATCATCAGGGTCAGGGAACACTGAAGCTTTCTTT
CASSLGSSGSGNTEAFF
>TRBJ1-4|TRBD1|TRBV7-6|.
TGTGCCAGCCGCCGCTCGCCGGGACAGGGAAATGAAAAACTGTTTTTT
CASRRSPGQGNEKLFF
>TRBJ1-4|.|TRBV9|.
TGTGCCAGCAGCGTAGAAGGAGATAGGGGAAAACTGTTTTTT
CASSVEGDRGKLFF
>TRBJ2-3|.|TRBV7-2|.
TGTGCCAGCAGCTCCCAGGGGCCAGATACGCAGTATTTT
CASSSQGPDTQYF
>TRBJ2-4|.|TRBV19|.
TGTGCCAGTAGTCTTGACAGGCTTCGGTACTTC
CASSLDRLRYF
>TRBJ2-2|.|TRBV6-5|.
TGTGCCAGCAGTTACTTAGCGGGACAGGGATCCGGGGAGCTGTTTTTT
CASSYLAGQGSGELFF
>TRBJ1-1|TRBD1|TRBV5-1|.
TGCGCCAGCAGCAAACAGGGGTGGACTGAAGCTTTCTTT
CASSKQGWTEAFF
>TRBJ2-2|.|TRBV25-1|.
TGTGCCAGCAGTGAATATCGGGCCGGGGAGCTGTTTTTT
CASSEYRAGELFF
>TRBJ2-3|TRBD1|TRBV9|.
TGTGCCAGCAGCTTGATGGGGACAGGGGGCTTTCCAGATACGCAGTATTTT
CASSLMGTGGFPDTQYF